This T cell receptor (beta chain) was identified in a study of CD8+CD57+ T cells in acquired aplastic anemia. According to the study, genomic DNA was the template for TCR beta VDJ and CDR3 profiling. TCRdb fed the reads into MiXCR, producing one record per CDR3 protein. Of approximately 270,000 distinct CDR3 sequences listed, approximately 57% are singletons. The CDR3 sequence is 15 residues long. Germline lookup yields CDR1 SGHTA and CDR2 FQGTGA. V lost 5 bases, J lost 5 bases, and 16 bases lay in between. This clonotype appeared many times. The sequence was obtained from a human donor with severe aplastic anemia or a healthy control (not recorded which). The rearrangement uses TRBV7-3 and TRBJ2-1, with a possible D match to TRBD2 (6 bases). The material sequenced was sorted CD4+, CD8+, or CD8+CD57+ T cells (not recorded which) from PBMCs. CDR3 amino acids: CASSAHAGSDNEQFF. The CDR3 DNA is TGTGCCAGCAGCGCGCATGCGGGGTCCGACAATGAGCAGTTCTTC.